Listed below are T cell receptor beta chains from one sample, sequenced in a study of shared clonotypes between healthy human individuals. Generated by immunoSEQ multiplex PCR, the TCRdb table keeps only in-frame clones and is missing some. There are roughly 1,000,000 clones in the sample; around three quarters occur only once, and 0.55% to 0.7% lies in the top ten. Input material: memory CD4+ T cells from PBMCs. Source of these receptors: a man aged 18 to 29 in good health. Some clones in this sample may be carry-over from other donors' samples. CDR3s include the opening cysteine and the closing phenylalanine or tryptophan. D genes are given only for firm matches. Size is omitted from some rows. Given values are once, few, many or a class for expanded clones.

cdr3_length	v_call	d_call	j_call	clone_size	cdr3_nt	cdr3_aa
16	TRBV9	-	TRBJ2-1	-	TGTGCCAGCAGCGTAGTCGTGGGGGGCTGGGACAATGAGCAGTTCTTC	CASSVVVGGWDNEQFF
15	TRBV15	-	TRBJ2-1	-	TGTGCCACCAGCAGAGGGCAGGAGTTTGGGGATGAGCAGTTCTTC	CATSRGQEFGDEQFF
15	TRBV6-1	-	TRBJ2-2	-	TGTGCCAGCACCCGAGGGGATACGAACACCGGGGAGCTGTTTTTT	CASTRGDTNTGELFF
16	TRBV28	TRBD1	TRBJ2-3	few	TGTGCCAGCAGTCCCGACAGGGGGAAGGGGACAGATACGCAGTATTTT	CASSPDRGKGTDTQYF
11	TRBV2	TRBD1	TRBJ1-4	-	TGTGCCAGCAGATACAGGGGAGGCCAGTTTTTT	CASRYRGGQFF
15	TRBV5-1	TRBD2	TRBJ2-7	-	TGCGCCAGCAGCTTGGCTAGCGGGAGTGCCTACGAGCAGTACTTC	CASSLASGSAYEQYF
16	TRBV4-3	-	TRBJ1-4	few	TGCGCCAGCAGCCAAGATCGAGCAGGAGGGCGTGAAAAACTGTTTTTT	CASSQDRAGGREKLFF
12	TRBV4-3	-	TRBJ1-1	few	TGCGCCAGCAGCCAAGACAGGGCCAAAGCTTTCTTT	CASSQDRAKAFF
15	TRBV5-4	-	TRBJ2-1	-	TGTGCCAGCAGCCCTTATAGCGGAGCCTACAATGAGCAGTTCTTC	CASSPYSGAYNEQFF
14	TRBV19	-	TRBJ1-5	-	TGTGCCAGTAGTATAGGTCAGTTCAATCAGCCCCAGCATTTT	CASSIGQFNQPQHF
14	TRBV7-9	-	TRBJ1-1	many	TGTGCCAGCAGCAAAGCTTCGTGGGGCACTGAAGCTTTCTTT	CASSKASWGTEAFF
13	TRBV7-3	-	TRBJ1-4	-	TGTGCCAGCAGCTTAACACCGGGACAAAAACTGTTTTTT	CASSLTPGQKLFF
12	TRBV6-1	-	TRBJ1-1	few	TGTGCCAGCAGAGAAAGGAACACTGAAGCTTTCTTT	CASRERNTEAFF
15	TRBV7-2	-	TRBJ2-7	-	TGTGCCAGCAGATCCGACAGGAGTATATCCTACGAGCAGTACTTC	CASRSDRSISYEQYF
12	TRBV28	-	TRBJ2-5	few	TGTGCCAGCAGTGGTGGACGGGAGACCCAGTACTTC	CASSGGRETQYF
11	TRBV19	-	TRBJ1-1	-	TGTGCCAGTCTATTGAACACTGAAGCTTTCTTT	CASLLNTEAFF
14	TRBV7-3	-	TRBJ2-2	-	TGTGCCAGCAGCTTAAGTGCCCCTTCAGGGGAGCTGTTTTTT	CASSLSAPSGELFF
14	TRBV9	-	TRBJ2-3	-	TGTGCCAGCAGCCCCGGACAGCCCACAGATACGCAGTATTTT	CASSPGQPTDTQYF
14	TRBV5-1	-	TRBJ2-3	-	TGCGCCAGCAGCTTGAATAGCGCCCCAGATACGCAGTATTTT	CASSLNSAPDTQYF
16	TRBV2	-	TRBJ2-6	-	TGTGCCAACCTCCGGGACACCTACTCTGGGGCCAACGTCCTGACTTTC	CANLRDTYSGANVLTF
13	TRBV10-3	-	TRBJ2-1	-	TGTGCCATCAGTGAGGGTTGGGAAAATGAGCAGTTCTTC	CAISEGWENEQFF
13	TRBV10-3	-	TRBJ2-1	-	TGTGCCATCACCGCAGACTCCTACAATGAGCAGTTCTTC	CAITADSYNEQFF
14	TRBV28	-	TRBJ1-2	few	TGTGCCAGCAGCCCCCTACTAGGGAGCCCGGGCTACACCTTC	CASSPLLGSPGYTF
13	TRBV7-2	-	TRBJ1-1	-	TGTGCCAGCAGCATACAGGAGGGCACTGAAGCTTTCTTT	CASSIQEGTEAFF